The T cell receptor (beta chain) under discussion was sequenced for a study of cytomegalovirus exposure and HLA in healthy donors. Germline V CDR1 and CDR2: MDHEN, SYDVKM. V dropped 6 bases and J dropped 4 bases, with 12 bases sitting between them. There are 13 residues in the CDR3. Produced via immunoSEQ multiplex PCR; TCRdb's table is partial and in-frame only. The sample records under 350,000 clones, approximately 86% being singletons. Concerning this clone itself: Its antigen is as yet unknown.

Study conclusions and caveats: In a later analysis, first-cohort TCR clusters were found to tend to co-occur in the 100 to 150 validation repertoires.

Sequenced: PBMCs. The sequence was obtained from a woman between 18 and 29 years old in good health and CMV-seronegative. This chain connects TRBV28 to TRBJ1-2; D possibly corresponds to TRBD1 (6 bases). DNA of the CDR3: TGTGCCAGCAGGGGCCGACAGGCCTATGGCTACACCTTC. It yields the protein CASRGRQAYGYTF.